This T cell receptor (beta chain) is from a study of T cell responses to AZD1222 COVID-19 vaccine. Comments on this clone: Antigen: not known.

General study results and limits: Donors were largely white British and mainly female; clonal diversity was possibly underestimated. The number of AZD1222 recipients seropositive at baseline was only six. Two AZD1222 administrations were followed by greater Spike-specific TCR breadth and depth.

Data came from immunoSEQ multiplex PCR; TCRdb stores just in-frame clones and leaves some out. The table includes some 170,000 clones, more than 80% detected once. V lost 6 bases and J 8 bases, leaving 22 bases between the germline ends. CDR3 length: 15 amino acids. Germline assignment: CDR1 MDHEN and CDR2 SYDVKM. The clonotype originates from an adult who received the MenACWY meningococcal vaccine as a control. The J gene is TRBJ1-2, the V gene TRBV28, with D unresolved. Here the sequenced sample was peripheral blood, taken 28 days after the second dose of the MenACWY control vaccine. The CDR3 reads CASRALPGTYEGYTF. The CDR3 bases are TGTGCCAGCAGGGCCTTACCCGGAACTTATGAGGGCTACACCTTC.